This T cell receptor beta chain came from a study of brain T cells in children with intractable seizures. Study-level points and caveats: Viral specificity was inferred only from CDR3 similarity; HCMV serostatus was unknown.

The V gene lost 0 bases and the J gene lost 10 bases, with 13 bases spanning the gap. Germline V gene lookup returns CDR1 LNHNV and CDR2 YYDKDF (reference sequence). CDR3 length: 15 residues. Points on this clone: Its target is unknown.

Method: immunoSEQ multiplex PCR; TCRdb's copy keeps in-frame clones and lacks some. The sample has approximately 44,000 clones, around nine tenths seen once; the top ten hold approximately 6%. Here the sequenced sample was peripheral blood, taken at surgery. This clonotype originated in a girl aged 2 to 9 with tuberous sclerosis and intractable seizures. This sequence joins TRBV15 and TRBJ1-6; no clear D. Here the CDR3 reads CATSRENLLGSPLHF. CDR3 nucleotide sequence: TGTGCCACCAGCAGAGAAAATCTATTGGGGTCACCCCTCCACTTT.